What follows are 15 T cell receptor beta chains derived from one specimen sequenced in a study of control samples from healthy donors and cancer patients (dated by TCRdb to between 2020 and 2021). To prepare the library, the immunoSEQ multiplex PCR assay was applied. TCRdb holds this immuneACCESS table with in-frame rearrangements only. Some clones are missing; in checked studies, unresolved V genes explain under half, and the rest has no known cause. A total of 50,000 to 55,000 clones appear in this sample, roughly 94% of them only once. Roughly 2.3% of the sample rests with the top ten. Sequencing was performed on blood. The receptors were gathered from a man under 40 in good health.

The CDR3 DNA is TGTGCCAGCAGCCTTGGAGGAGGCACAGATACGCAGTATTTT. Residues: CASSLGGGTDTQYF. The chain links TRBV3-1 (or the pseudogene TRBV3-2) to TRBJ2-3, with a possible D match to TRBD2 (5 bases). The CDR3 spans 14 residues. Trimming took off 4 bases at V and 1 base at J, with 9 bases between the two ends. Germline V gene data show CDR1 as LGHDT and CDR2 as YNNKEL (reference sequence).

CDR3 coding DNA: TGTGCCAGCAGTTTATTCAGCACAGATACGCAGTATTTT. As protein: CASSLFSTDTQYF. The chain uses TRBV27 and TRBJ2-3; D remains unclear. CDR1 and CDR2 from the germline V gene are MNHEY and SMNVEV (reference sequence). V lost 1 base and J lost 0, with 2 bases in between. The length of the CDR3 is 13 residues.

The chain carries TRBV3-1 (or the pseudogene TRBV3-2) and TRBJ2-7; D could derive from TRBD1 or TRBD2 (6 bases each). The germline gives CDR1 LGHDT, CDR2 YNNKEL (reference sequence). Trimming removed 3 bases from V and 4 bases from J, with 28 bases in between. The CDR3 contains 19 residues. CDR3 DNA: TGTGCCAGCAGCCAGGTAACAGGGACCGGGACTGGAGGGCCTTACGAGCAGTACTTC. Amino acids: CASSQVTGTGTGGPYEQYF.

V is TRBV30 and J is TRBJ2-7; D is unclear. The CDR3 totals 16 residues. The germline CDR1 and CDR2 sequences are GTSNPN and SVGIG (reference sequence). The germline V and J ends were trimmed by 3 bases and 2 bases, with 20 bases remaining between them. For the CDR3, the DNA is TGTGCCTGGAGCCCAGGAAACTGGGATGATCCCTACGAGCAGTACTTC. It encodes CAWSPGNWDDPYEQYF.

CDR3 bases: TGTGCCAGCAGCGCAGGACTAGCGGGAGCAGATACGCAGTATTTT. Its translation: CASSAGLAGADTQYF. This rearrangement joins TRBV7-2 to TRBJ2-3; TRBD2 aligns across 13 bases. The CDR3 has 15 amino acids. From germline, CDR1 is SGHTA and CDR2 FQGNSA. The ends lost 5 bases at V and 4 bases at J; junction bases unmatched: 3.

The chain is built from TRBV27 and TRBJ2-7, with D possibly matching TRBD1 (6 bases). V lost 0 bases and J 3 bases, leaving 12 bases between the germline ends. This CDR3 is built from 15 residues. Per germline, CDR1 MNHEY and CDR2 SMNVEV (reference sequence). In nucleotides, the CDR3 is TGTGCCAGCAGTTTATCGGTGGGGGCAGACTACGAGCAGTACTTC. This translates into CASSLSVGADYEQYF.

The gene calls are TRBV9 and TRBJ2-5; a weak D match, TRBD2 (6 bases). CDR1 is SGDLS, CDR2 YYNGEE, per germline. V lost 4 bases to trimming and J lost 2 bases, with 18 bases between them. The CDR3 contains 16 residues. Here the CDR3 DNA reads TGTGCCAGCAGCCCCCCCCGCCCAGGAGGGCAAGAGACCCAGTACTTC. It encodes CASSPPRPGGQETQYF.

In its sample, this clone is medium-sized. The rearrangement uses TRBV5-6 and TRBJ1-2; no clear D gene. This CDR3 spans 14 amino acids. Looked up from germline, CDR1 is SGHDT and CDR2 is YYEEEE. Trimming cost V 0 bases and J 4 bases, with 10 bases left between them. CDR3 residues: CASSLVDTFYGYTF. The CDR3 DNA is TGTGCCAGCAGCTTGGTTGACACGTTCTATGGCTACACCTTC.

V is TRBV2 and J is TRBJ1-1; D is undetermined. Germline V gives CDR1 SNHLY, CDR2 FYNNEI. This CDR3 has 15 amino acids. Trimming took off 1 base at V and 1 base at J, with 10 bases between the two ends. CDR3 region: CASSEVRTPNTEAFF. The CDR3 nucleotides read TGTGCCAGCAGTGAAGTCAGGACCCCGAACACTGAAGCTTTCTTT. The whole variable domain, remainder taken from reference TRBV2 and TRBJ1-1, is EPEVTQTPSHQVTQMGQEVILRCVPISNHLYFYWYRQILGQKVEFLVSFYNNEISEKSEIFDDQFSVERPDGSNFTLKIRSTKLEDSAMYFCASSEVRTPNTEAFFGQGTRLTVV.

The V gene is TRBV7-8, the J gene TRBJ2-1, with 7 bases aligning to TRBD1. This CDR3 has 17 residues. Germline V lookup: CDR1 SGHVS, CDR2 FQNEAQ. Losses at the gene ends were 1 base for V and 4 bases for J; bases not matched to a gene: 10. The CDR3 reads CASSLGVQGGFYNEQFF. For the CDR3, the DNA is TGTGCCAGCAGCTTAGGTGTACAAGGGGGCTTTTACAATGAGCAGTTCTTC.

This sequence joins TRBV18 and TRBJ2-7; TRBD1 aligns across 7 bases. This CDR3 spans 16 amino acids. Germline CDR1 reads KGHSH; CDR2 reads LQKENI. J gave up 2 bases and V 6 bases, and 13 bases lay outside the gene matches. CDR3 sequence reads: CASSLGSRGLAYEQYF. DNA for the CDR3: TGTGCCAGCTCCCTCGGGTCAAGGGGGCTAGCCTACGAGCAGTACTTC.

The chain recombines TRBV19 with TRBJ2-7, with TRBD2 identical over 16 bases. In germline, CDR1 is LNHDA, CDR2 SQIVND (reference sequence). The length of the CDR3 is 15 residues. Unmatched junction bases numbered 1, after V lost 4 bases and J lost 4 bases. The CDR3 sequence is CASSTGLAGGYEQYF. The CDR3 region has the DNA TGTGCCAGTAGTACGGGACTAGCGGGAGGGTACGAGCAGTACTTC. The entire variable domain, with the rest obtained from reference TRBV19 and TRBJ2-7, is as follows: DGGITQSPKYLFRKEGQNVTLSCEQNLNHDAMYWYRQDPGQGLRLIYYSQIVNDFQKGDIAEGYSVSREKKESFPLTVTSAQKNPTAFYLCASSTGLAGGYEQYFGPGTRLTVT.

V gene TRBV11-2 combines with J gene TRBJ2-7, with D maybe TRBD2 (5 bases). CDR1 is SGHAT and CDR2 is FQNNGV in the germline V gene. V was shortened by 6 bases and J by 4 bases, with 16 bases between the two germline ends. CDR3 length: 14 residues. CDR3 sequence: CASSRRRTRYEQYF. The CDR3 DNA is TGTGCCAGCAGTCGGCGGCGGACTCGGTACGAGCAGTACTTC.

The chain has TRBV19 and TRBJ1-5; D uncertain. From germline, CDR1 is LNHDA and CDR2 SQIVND (reference sequence). V lost 6 bases and J 6 bases, leaving 18 bases between the germline ends. This CDR3 contains 15 residues. CDR3 sequence (DNA): TGTGCCAGTAGGCCCCTTACACGGCCGGGTCAGCCCCAGCATTTT. Translating gives CASRPLTRPGQPQHF.

The gene calls are TRBV3-1 (or the pseudogene TRBV3-2) and TRBJ2-1; 9 positions match TRBD1. This CDR3 has 15 amino acids. Losses at the gene ends were 3 bases for V and 7 bases for J; bases not matched to a gene: 7. Looked up from germline, CDR1 is LGHDT and CDR2 is YNNKEL (reference sequence). CDR3 protein: CASSHHGTGLNEQFF. Written as DNA, the CDR3 is TGTGCCAGCAGCCATCACGGGACAGGGTTGAATGAGCAGTTCTTC.